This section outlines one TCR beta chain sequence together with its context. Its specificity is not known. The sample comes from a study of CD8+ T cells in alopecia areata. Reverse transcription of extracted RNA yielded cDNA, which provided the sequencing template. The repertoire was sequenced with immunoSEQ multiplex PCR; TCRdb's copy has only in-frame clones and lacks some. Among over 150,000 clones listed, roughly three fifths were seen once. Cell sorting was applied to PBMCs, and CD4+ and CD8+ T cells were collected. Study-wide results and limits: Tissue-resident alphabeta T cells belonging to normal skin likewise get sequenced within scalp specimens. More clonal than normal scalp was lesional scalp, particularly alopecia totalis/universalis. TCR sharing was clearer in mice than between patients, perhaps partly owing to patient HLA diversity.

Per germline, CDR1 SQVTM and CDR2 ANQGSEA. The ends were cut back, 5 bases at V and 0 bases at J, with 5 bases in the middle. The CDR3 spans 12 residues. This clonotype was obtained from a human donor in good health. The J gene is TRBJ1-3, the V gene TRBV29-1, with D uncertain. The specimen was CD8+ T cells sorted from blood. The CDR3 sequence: CSVLGSGNTIYF. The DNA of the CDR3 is TGCAGCGTTCTGGGCTCTGGAAACACCATATATTTT.